This T cell receptor (beta chain) was profiled in a study of cytomegalovirus exposure and HLA in healthy donors. Study context: An earlier analysis identified 100 million to 130 million unique TCR beta sequences in 170 million or so T cells.

The sample holds a few counts of this clone. The antigen remains undetermined. Study-wide findings and caveats: In a later analysis, several top co-occurrence clusters appeared linked to parvovirus B19, influenza, CMV and Epstein-Barr virus.

The primer mix had 60 Vbeta and 13 Jbeta primers. Assay used: immunoSEQ multiplex PCR; TCRdb lists only in-frame clones, some missing. This table holds about 130,000 clones, roughly 73% found once. Sequenced input: PBMCs. The source is a man in his 60s in good health and CMV-seropositive.

In DNA form, the CDR3 reads TGTGCCAGCAGCTCAGGGACAGGGAATAATTCACCCCTCCACTTT. It specifies CASSSGTGNNSPLHF. The rearrangement links TRBV5-4 to TRBJ1-6; TRBD1 matches at 9 bases. CDR1 is SGHNT and CDR2 is YYREEE in the germline V gene (reference sequence). CDR3 size: 15 residues. Trimming cost V 3 bases and J 5 bases; bases outside gene matches: 3.